This entry lists 6 T cell receptor beta chains sequenced from one sample in a study of T-cell reconstitution after alpha-beta-depleted transplantation in children. Preparation of the TCRbeta library was carried out with unique molecular identifiers. One entry per CDR3 protein results from TCRdb running MiXCR on the PCR reads. The repertoire holds 150,000 to 200,000 distinct CDR3 sequences, with approximately 12% as singletons. Sequenced material: PBMCs, taken before TCRalphabeta/CD19-depleted stem cell transplant. The receptor source for this set is a boy under 10 years old with acute myeloid leukemia, due to receive a stem cell transplant.

The V and J genes are TRBV12-5 and TRBJ1-2; D gene ambiguous. This CDR3 has 17 residues. Germline V gives CDR1 LGHNT, CDR2 FRNRAP. Trimming removed 0 bases from V and 0 bases from J, with 14 bases in between. The CDR3 loop is CASGLVVGGSANYGYTF. For the CDR3, the DNA is TGTGCTAGTGGTTTGGTAGTTGGCGGATCAGCTAACTATGGCTACACCTTC.

J is TRBJ1-1 and V is TRBV28; a possible D gene is TRBD1 (5 bases). Germline V CDR1 and CDR2: MDHEN, SYDVKM. CDR3 size: 14 residues. V lost 3 bases and J lost 6, with 14 bases in between. The CDR3 sequence: CASSFRERRAEAFF. The CDR3 nucleotides read TGTGCCAGCAGTTTCAGGGAACGGCGCGCTGAAGCTTTCTTT.

This clonotype was seen only a few times. J is TRBJ2-1 and V is TRBV20-1, with D perhaps assigned TRBD1 or TRBD2 (5 bases each). Trimming removed 1 base at V and 11 bases at J, with 9 bases between. Germline lookup yields CDR1 DFQATT and CDR2 SNEGSKA (reference sequence). This CDR3 region has 11 residues. The CDR3 nucleotides read TGCAGTGCTAGAGGCGTGGGACAGCAGTTCTTC. It specifies CSARGVGQQFF.

Ten or more counts support this clonotype. The V and J genes are TRBV5-1 and TRBJ1-1, with TRBD1 matching 9 bases. The CDR3 length is 15 residues. The V segment lost 4 bases and the J segment 7 bases; nucleotides outside the gene matches: 11. CDR1 and CDR2 (germline): SGHRS, YFSETQ. The CDR3 here is CASSPHRGQEGEAFF. In DNA, the CDR3 is TGCGCCAGCAGCCCACACAGGGGGCAGGAGGGTGAAGCTTTCTTT.

About this clonotype: A read error may explain this, as a much larger clone is one base away. V gene TRBV5-1 combines with J gene TRBJ1-1; 9 bases are a match to TRBD1. Per germline, CDR1 SGHRS and CDR2 YFSETQ. This CDR3 is built from 14 residues. As DNA, the CDR3 is TGCGTCAGCACGGAGGGACAGGGGAACACTGAAGCTTTCTTT. It is translated as CVSTEGQGNTEAFF.

This clonotype was seen many times. The chain couples TRBV7-2 to TRBJ1-2; possibly TRBD1 for D (5 bases). Germline V CDR1 and CDR2: SGHTA, FQGNSA. Trimming stripped 8 bases from V and 5 bases from J, with 21 bases between. This CDR3 spans 15 amino acids. CDR3: CASGYRTGLLYGYTF. CDR3 DNA: TGTGCCAGCGGTTATCGGACGGGGCTCCTTTATGGCTACACCTTC.